This passage covers 18 T cell receptor beta chains from one sample sequenced in a study of cytomegalovirus exposure and HLA in healthy donors. Vbeta (60) and Jbeta (13) primers were used in the PCR. Assay used: immunoSEQ multiplex PCR; TCRdb lists only in-frame clones, some missing. The repertoire includes more than 95,000 clones, around 75% of them detected once, and 1.3% sits in the top ten. What was sequenced was PBMCs. The origin of the receptors is a man in his forties or fifties in good health and CMV-seronegative.

This chain joins TRBV5-1 and TRBJ1-2; 7 nucleotides line up with TRBD1. J was trimmed by 6 bases and V by 2 bases; bases with no gene match: 10. Germline V gene sequence: CDR1 SGHRS, CDR2 YFSETQ. This CDR3 contains 15 residues. The CDR3 reads CASSFPGTVKDGYTF. Here the CDR3 DNA reads TGCGCCAGCAGCTTCCCAGGGACAGTCAAGGATGGCTACACCTTC.

This clone came up once. The genes are TRBV15 and TRBJ1-1; D perhaps matches TRBD1 (6 bases). This CDR3 is built from 16 residues. Between the trimmed V and J ends, which lost 2 bases and 4 bases, there was a span of 17 bases. The germline gives CDR1 LNHNV, CDR2 YYDKDF (reference sequence). CDR3 nucleotide sequence: TGTGCCACCAGCAGAATGCCTCGGGGGGCGATCACTGAAGCTTTCTTT. The encoded protein is CATSRMPRGAITEAFF.

The chain has TRBV2 and TRBJ2-2; maybe TRBD2 (6 bases). The CDR3 has 15 amino acids. V was pared by 2 bases and J by 4 bases, with 11 bases between. CDR1 is SNHLY and CDR2 is FYNNEI in the germline V gene. In DNA, the CDR3 is TGTGCCAGCAGTGAAAATGCGGGGAGCACCGGGGAGCTGTTTTTT. It encodes CASSENAGSTGELFF.

The DNA for the CDR3 is TGTGCCAGCAGATCGGGACAGGCATACTCTGGGGCCAACGTCCTGACTTTC. This sequence encodes CASRSGQAYSGANVLTF. The chain links TRBV7-2 to TRBJ2-6, with 8 bases lining up with TRBD1. The trim removed 6 bases at V and 0 bases at J, leaving 7 bases unmatched. Looked up from germline, CDR1 is SGHTA and CDR2 is FQGNSA. The CDR3 has 17 amino acids.

The J gene is TRBJ1-4, the V gene TRBV7-9; perhaps TRBD1 as D (6 bases). The germline V gene encodes CDR1 SEHNR and CDR2 FQNEAQ (reference sequence). Trimming left V 2 bases short and J 4 bases short, with 8 bases between. The CDR3 is made up of 14 amino acids. The CDR3 here is CASSLQGFNEKLFF. DNA of the CDR3: TGTGCCAGCAGCTTACAGGGGTTTAATGAAAAACTGTTTTTT.

The V call is TRBV6-7, the J call TRBJ2-3; D possibly corresponds to TRBD2 (7 bases). TRBV6-7 falls under the ORF class, with uncertain function. V was cut by 4 bases and J by 1 base, with 9 bases left in between. The CDR3 is made up of 14 amino acids. In DNA, the CDR3 is TGTGCCAGCAGTTCCGGGGGGCGCACAGATACGCAGTATTTT. Protein: CASSSGGRTDTQYF.

The gene calls are TRBV28 and TRBJ2-7; 7 bases match TRBD1. Germline loops: CDR1 MDHEN, CDR2 SYDVKM. The CDR3 has 14 residues. With V trimmed by 3 bases and J by 4 bases, 6 bases remained unmatched. The CDR3 DNA follows: TGTGCCAGCAGTTTCGTACAGGGGCTTTACGAGCAGTACTTC. It translates to CASSFVQGLYEQYF.

The gene calls are TRBV19 and TRBJ1-6; 12 positions agree with TRBD1. V dropped 6 bases and J dropped 9; count of bases not matched to a gene: 6. The CDR3 is 15 residues long. Germline V gene data show CDR1 as LNHDA and CDR2 as SQIVND (reference sequence). The CDR3 DNA follows: TGTGCCAGTAGAGGCGGGGGACAGGGGGCTTCACCCCTCCACTTT. This sequence encodes CASRGGGQGASPLHF.

Here the CDR3 reads CASTNPRGGEQFF. As DNA, the CDR3 is TGTGCCAGCACCAACCCACGAGGGGGTGAGCAGTTCTTC. The genes are TRBV2 and TRBJ2-1; D might be TRBD1 (6 bases). With 7 bases removed from V and 9 bases from J, the gap between germline ends came to 16 bases. Germline V lookup: CDR1 SNHLY, CDR2 FYNNEI. The CDR3 runs 13 residues.

Remarks on this clone: The junction differs from germline at one of its ends, possibly a read error. The chain uses TRBV7-9 and TRBJ1-1; D ambiguous. The CDR3 covers 12 residues. Germline V lookup: CDR1 SEHNR, CDR2 FQNEAQ (reference sequence). The chain's CDR3 is CSSSTITYEAFF. For the CDR3, the DNA is TGTTCCAGCAGCACCATCACCTATGAAGCTTTCTTT.

The chain has TRBV6-5 and TRBJ1-2; no clear D gene. The V and J ends lost 7 bases and 5 bases respectively, with 17 bases between them. The germline V gene encodes CDR1 MNHEY and CDR2 SVGAGI. The CDR3 length is 14 residues. CDR3 bases: TGTGCCAGCACACCCTCAATTACGGGATATGGCTACACCTTC. Amino acids: CASTPSITGYGYTF.

Points on this clone: Other DNA sequences of this sample code for an identical CDR3. V and J are TRBV2 and TRBJ2-1; 8 bases match TRBD2. The V segment lost 4 bases and the J segment 3 bases; nucleotides outside the gene matches: 5. The germline V gene encodes CDR1 SNHLY and CDR2 FYNNEI. CDR3 length: 15 residues. In nucleotides, the CDR3 is TGTGCCAGCAGTGTGGCGGGGGGACGCTACAATGAGCAGTTCTTC. It specifies CASSVAGGRYNEQFF.

The chain carries TRBV28 and TRBJ1-2; TRBD1 matches at 9 bases. J lost 4 bases, V lost 8 bases, and 8 bases had no gene match. The CDR3 covers 14 residues. Germline V gene data show CDR1 as MDHEN and CDR2 as SYDVKM. CDR3 amino acids: CASGTGTVFYGYTF. The CDR3 region has the DNA TGTGCCAGCGGGACAGGGACGGTTTTCTATGGCTACACCTTC.

A few counts support this clone. The chain has TRBV6-1 and TRBJ2-7; D gene ambiguous. Per the germline V gene, CDR1 is MNHNS and CDR2 is SASEGT. This CDR3 comprises 11 residues. Trimming shortened V by 7 bases and J by 3 bases, and 7 bases separated the two germline ends. CDR3 protein: CASTLSYEQYF. CDR3 nucleotides: TGTGCCAGCACCCTAAGCTACGAGCAGTACTTC.

The chain uses TRBV2 and TRBJ2-7, with TRBD1 matching over 7 bases. Per germline, CDR1 SNHLY and CDR2 FYNNEI. V shed 8 bases and J 8 bases; nucleotides not matched to a gene: 18. This CDR3 has 15 residues. CDR3 nucleotides: TGTGCCAGCTACTGGGACAGACAAACCCGGACGCAGCAGTACTTC. It codes for CASYWDRQTRTQQYF. The full variable domain, in which reference TRBV2 and TRBJ2-7 provide the parts outside the CDR3, is EPEVTQTPSHQVTQMGQEVILRCVPISNHLYFYWYRQILGQKVEFLVSFYNNEISEKSEIFDDQFSVERPDGSNFTLKIRSTKLEDSAMYFCASYWDRQTRTQQYFGPGTRLTVT.

There are a few counts of this clone. CDR3 nucleotides: TGTGCCAGCAGCTCGCGACTAGCGGAGACCCAGTACTTC. It codes for CASSSRLAETQYF. J is TRBJ2-5 and V is TRBV9; 8 bases map to TRBD2. Trimming at V came to 4 bases and at J to 5 bases, leaving 4 bases not matched to a gene. In germline, CDR1 is SGDLS, CDR2 YYNGEE. The CDR3 covers 13 residues.

The chain recombines TRBV10-3 with TRBJ2-5; D is uncertain. The V and J ends lost 4 bases and 2 bases respectively, with 2 bases between them. Germline V CDR1 and CDR2: ENHRY, SYGVKD. The CDR3 length is 11 residues. The CDR3 loop reads CAISVQETQYF. CDR3 bases: TGTGCCATCAGTGTACAAGAGACCCAGTACTTC.

This sequence joins TRBV7-9 and TRBJ2-7, with 12 bases matching TRBD1. Germline V gene lookup returns CDR1 SEHNR and CDR2 FQNEAQ (reference sequence). The CDR3 consists of 15 residues. V gave up 6 bases and J gave up 4 bases; unmatched junction bases: 7. The CDR3, as DNA: TGTGCCAGCAGACCGGGACAGGGGGCCGTATACGAGCAGTACTTC. It encodes CASRPGQGAVYEQYF.